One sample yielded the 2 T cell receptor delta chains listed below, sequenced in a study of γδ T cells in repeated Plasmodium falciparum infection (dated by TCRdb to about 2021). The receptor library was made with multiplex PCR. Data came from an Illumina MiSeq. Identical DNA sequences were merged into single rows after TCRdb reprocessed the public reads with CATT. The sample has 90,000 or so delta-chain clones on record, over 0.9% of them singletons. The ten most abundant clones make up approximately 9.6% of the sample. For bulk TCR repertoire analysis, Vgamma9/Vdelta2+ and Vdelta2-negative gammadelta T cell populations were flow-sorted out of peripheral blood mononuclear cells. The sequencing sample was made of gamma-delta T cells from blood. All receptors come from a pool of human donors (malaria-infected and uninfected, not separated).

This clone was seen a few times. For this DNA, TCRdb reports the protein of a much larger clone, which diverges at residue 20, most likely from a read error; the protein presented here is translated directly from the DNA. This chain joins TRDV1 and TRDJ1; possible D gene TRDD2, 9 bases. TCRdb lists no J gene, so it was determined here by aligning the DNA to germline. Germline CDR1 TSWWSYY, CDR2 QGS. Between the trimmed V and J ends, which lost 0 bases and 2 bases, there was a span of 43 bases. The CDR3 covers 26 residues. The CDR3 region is CALGELLGLPTTGVLGVTYPTDKLIF. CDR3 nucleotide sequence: TGTGCTCTTGGGGAACTTCTTGGCCTTCCTACAACGGGGGTACTGGGGGTCACCTACCCGACCGATAAACTCATCTTT.

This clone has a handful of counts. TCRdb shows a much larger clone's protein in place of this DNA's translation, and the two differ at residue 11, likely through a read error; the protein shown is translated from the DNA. The CDR3: CACDTVVPGGTITDKLIF. CDR3 DNA sequence: TGTGCCTGTGACACCGTTGTACCTGGGGGAACCATCACCGATAAACTCATCTTT. The genes are TRDV2 and TRDJ1, with TRDD3 identical over 8 bases. The J gene, not given by TCRdb, was assigned here from a germline match of the nucleotide sequence. The V gene end was trimmed by 0 bases and the J gene end by 1 base; junction bases not matched to a gene: 12. CDR1 is GEAIGNYY, CDR2 EKD, per germline. This CDR3 has 18 residues.